These T cell receptor beta chains were read from a single sample in a study of cytomegalovirus exposure and HLA in healthy donors. Sequencing used immunoSEQ multiplex PCR; TCRdb keeps in-frame clones, though not all of them. The sample consists of under 200,000 clones, about four fifths of them appearing once. The sequenced material came from PBMCs. Receptors were obtained from a woman aged 50 to 65 in good health and CMV-seronegative. Both conserved end residues are part of each CDR3.

V gene	J gene	CDR3 protein
TRBV28	TRBJ2-7	CASGGQGVHEQYF
TRBV5-6	TRBJ1-5	CASSEMAGFQPQHF
TRBV13	TRBJ2-1	CASSSRRTGGIDEQFF
TRBV15	TRBJ1-2	CATSRRVTEGYTF
TRBV28	TRBJ2-7	CASSFPTQAGALPVHHYEQYF
TRBV5-1	TRBJ2-5	CASSLGTGPGVWETQYF
TRBV28	TRBJ1-3	CASSWTVSGNTIYF
TRBV7-2	TRBJ2-2	CASSLVAGGNYAGELFF
TRBV11-2	TRBJ2-2	CASSLAGGSTGELFF
TRBV5-1	TRBJ1-4	CASSLTGTANEKLFF
TRBV9	TRBJ1-3	CASSVSTGYSGNTIYF
TRBV27	TRBJ2-7	CASSLGAGDTYEQYF
TRBV5-1	TRBJ2-3	CASSLGLAGVSTDTQYF
TRBV6-1	TRBJ2-7	CASSVQGYSYEQYF
TRBV5-1	TRBJ1-4	CASSLEGAGEKLFF
TRBV13	TRBJ2-3	CASSSGTGNTDTQYF
TRBV5-4	TRBJ1-1	CASSWGQRETEAFF
TRBV15	TRBJ2-7	CATSPEGRGRNEQYF
TRBV5-1	TRBJ1-1	CASSFSQGMNTEAFF
TRBV5-4	TRBJ2-6	CASSPAPDRAAPGANVLTF
TRBV28	TRBJ2-7	CASSRGYEQYF
TRBV5-1	TRBJ2-3	CASSWQGRTDTQYF
TRBV19	TRBJ2-3	CASSADLGGTDTQYF
TRBV5-1	TRBJ2-7	CASSPVSGTPYEQYF
TRBV6-6	TRBJ2-7	CASRPSSYEQYF
TRBV9	TRBJ1-1	CASSVEGVGTEAFF
TRBV18	TRBJ2-7	CASSPGGQTFPSEQYF
TRBV10-3	TRBJ2-6	CAIRAAGTSGANVLTF
TRBV5-6	TRBJ2-7	CASSVTGGLYSPQYF
TRBV7-8	TRBJ1-2	CASSPTGESYGYTF
TRBV9	TRBJ1-5	CASSLGHNNQPQHF
TRBV27	TRBJ2-3	CASRPFHRDDTQYF
TRBV6-1	TRBJ2-7	CASSEAPQGISYF
TRBV18	TRBJ2-1	CASSPPSGGASGGIYNEQFF
TRBV18	TRBJ1-6	CASSPRESGLAPLHF
TRBV7-9	TRBJ1-2	CASSLGVANYGYTF
TRBV28	TRBJ1-1	CASIRGHMNTEAFF
TRBV7-2	TRBJ2-2	CASSLGQNTGELFF
TRBV5-4	TRBJ1-6	CASSLDGQGIGSPLHF
TRBV5-1	TRBJ2-7	CASSLAAGGAYEQYF
TRBV28	TRBJ2-5	CASTEQGRGTQYF
TRBV10-2	TRBJ1-5	CASSEGTGGNKPQHF
TRBV4-1	TRBJ2-3	CASSQLGLAGYTDTQYF
TRBV25-1	TRBJ2-5	CASSAQTETQYF
TRBV11-2	TRBJ1-1	CASSVRDRGWWGTEAFF
TRBV28	TRBJ2-7	CASSFGQYERYF
TRBV4-2	TRBJ1-2	CASSPEGRGRGPVRGYTF
TRBV6-6	TRBJ1-5	CASTAGRDRPQHF
TRBV5-1	TRBJ2-6	CASSLSLSGANVLTF
TRBV6-6	TRBJ1-4	CASSTGGYEKLFF
TRBV28	TRBJ1-1	CASSLFVGLEPEAFF
TRBV6-1	TRBJ2-3	CASSEGPTRTDTQYF
TRBV5-1	TRBJ2-5	CASSTGTGRKETQYF
TRBV7-2	TRBJ2-5	CASSRSSGRVQETQYF
TRBV2	TRBJ2-7	CASSSLWASTYF
TRBV7-6	TRBJ2-7	CASSSVPAGAGDEQYF
TRBV19	TRBJ2-1	CASKPRGANEQFF
TRBV6-1	TRBJ1-2	CASSAAQRRGPSYGYTF
TRBV5-4	TRBJ2-1	CASSRQGSSYNEQFF